This TCR beta chain is drawn from a study of blood T cell repertoires in COVID-19. Overall study: Specimens from acute and convalescent COVID-19 originated in the United States, Italy and Spain. Sources were T cells, B-cell-depleted T cells, or PBMCs; the material itself was cDNA or gDNA.

In the authors' methods: Nucleated cell counts were estimated from reference gene primer amplification. Method: immunoSEQ multiplex PCR; TCRdb's copy keeps in-frame clones and lacks some. V, J and clone size are taken as reported in that table, and D and trimming were inferred from the DNA itself. In the table there are approximately 270,000 clones, approximately 85% of which are singletons. CDR3 length: 14 amino acids. Germline loops: CDR1 MGHRA, CDR2 YSYEKL. The V end was cut by 3 bases, the J end by 8 bases, with 16 bases between. This chain uses TRBV4-1 with TRBJ1-2; tentatively, D is TRBD1 (5 bases). The sequenced sample was peripheral blood. This TCR was recovered from a woman in her sixties or seventies with acute or convalescent COVID-19. In DNA, the CDR3 is TGCGCCAGCAGCCAGGGTTGGACCGGGGGGGGCTACACCTTC. Its translation is CASSQGWTGGGYTF.